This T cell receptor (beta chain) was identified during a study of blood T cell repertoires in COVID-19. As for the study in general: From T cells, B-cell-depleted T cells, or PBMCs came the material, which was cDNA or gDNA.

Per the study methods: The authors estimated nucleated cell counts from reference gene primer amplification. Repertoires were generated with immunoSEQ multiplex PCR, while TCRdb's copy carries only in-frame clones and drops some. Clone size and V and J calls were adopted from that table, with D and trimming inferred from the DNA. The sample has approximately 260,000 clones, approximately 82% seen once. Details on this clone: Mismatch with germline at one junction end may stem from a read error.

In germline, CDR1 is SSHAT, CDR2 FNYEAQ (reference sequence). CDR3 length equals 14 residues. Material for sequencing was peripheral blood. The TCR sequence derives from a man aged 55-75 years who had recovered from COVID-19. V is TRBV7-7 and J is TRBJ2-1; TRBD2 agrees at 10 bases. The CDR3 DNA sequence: TGTGCTAGCAGCTTGTTAGTTAGCGGGGGGGAGCAGTTCTTC. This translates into CASSLLVSGGEQFF. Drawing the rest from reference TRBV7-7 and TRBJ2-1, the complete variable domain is GAGVSQSPRYKVTKRGQDVTLRCDPISSHATLYWYQQALGQGPEFLTYFNYEAQPDKSGLPSDRFSAERPEGSISTLTIQRTEQRDSAMYRCASSLLVSGGEQFFGPGTRLTVL.